This T cell receptor (beta chain) comes out of a study of blood T cell repertoires in COVID-19. A few counts support this clone. With 2 bases removed from V and 4 bases from J, the gap between germline ends came to 11 bases. This CDR3 region has 14 residues. Germline CDR1 and CDR2: MNHEY and SVGAGI. Sequencing was performed with immunoSEQ multiplex PCR; in TCRdb, only in-frame clones are kept and a portion is missing. The table shows over 250,000 clones, with roughly 86% occurring only once. Sample: PBMCs or T cells enriched from blood (not recorded which). The chain carries TRBV6-5 and TRBJ1-2; D ambiguous. This TCR derives from a young woman who had recovered from COVID-19. In DNA, the CDR3 is TGTGCCAGCAGTTACCTCTCAGATGTCTATGGCTACACCTTC. It codes for CASSYLSDVYGYTF.